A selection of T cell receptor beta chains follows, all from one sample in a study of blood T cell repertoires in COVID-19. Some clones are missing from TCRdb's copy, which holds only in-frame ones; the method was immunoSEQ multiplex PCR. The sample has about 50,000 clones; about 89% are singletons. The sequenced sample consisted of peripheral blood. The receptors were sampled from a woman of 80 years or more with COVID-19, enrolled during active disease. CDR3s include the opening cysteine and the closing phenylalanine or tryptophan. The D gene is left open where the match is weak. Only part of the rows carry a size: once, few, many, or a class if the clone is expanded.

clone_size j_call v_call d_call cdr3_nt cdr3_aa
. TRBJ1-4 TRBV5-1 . TGCGCCAGCAGCGTAACAGGGAGCAATAATGAAAAACTGTTTTTT CASSVTGSNNEKLFF
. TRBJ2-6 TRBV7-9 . TGTGCCAGCAGCGAGCGGGCAGGGACTGGGGCCAACGTCCTGACTTTC CASSERAGTGANVLTF
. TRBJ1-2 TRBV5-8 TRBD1 TGTGCCAGCAGCTTGGGGACAGGGCATTTCTATGGCTACACCTTC CASSLGTGHFYGYTF
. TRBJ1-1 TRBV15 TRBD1 TGTGCCACCAGCAATAGCAGGGACAGCTTGAACACTGAAGCTTTCTTT CATSNSRDSLNTEAFF
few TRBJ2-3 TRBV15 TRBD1 TGTGCCACCAGCAGAGACCAGGGGGCTCGGACAGATACGCAGTATTTT CATSRDQGARTDTQYF
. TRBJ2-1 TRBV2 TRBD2 TGTGCCAGCAGAGCCAGGACTAGCGGGAGGATATCCTACAATGAGCAGTTCTTC CASRARTSGRISYNEQFF
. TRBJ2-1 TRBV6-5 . TGTGCCAGCAGTTACTCTCCGGGACTCCGGTACAATGAGCAGTTCTTC CASSYSPGLRYNEQFF
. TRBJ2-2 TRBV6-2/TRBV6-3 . TGTGCCAGCAGGTACGAGACAGGTTACACCGGGGAGCTGTTTTTT CASRYETGYTGELFF
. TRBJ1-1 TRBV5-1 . TGCGCCAGCAGCTTGGTTCCGGGGAACACTGAAGCTTTCTTT CASSLVPGNTEAFF
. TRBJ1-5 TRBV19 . TGTGCCAGCACAGGCTCGACAGACAATCAGCCCCAGCATTTT CASTGSTDNQPQHF
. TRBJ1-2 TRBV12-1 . TGTGCCAGCAGCGCAGGGCCCACTAACTATGGCTACACCTTC CASSAGPTNYGYTF
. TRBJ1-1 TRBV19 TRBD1 TGTGCCAGTAAGAGGGGGGACAGGAGGAACACTGAAGCTTTCTTT CASKRGDRRNTEAFF
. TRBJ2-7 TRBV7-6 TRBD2 TGTGCCAGCAGCTATAACCCCCCTTCGCAAGCGGGAGGGACTGGGGGGAACGAGCAGTACTTC CASSYNPPSQAGGTGGNEQYF
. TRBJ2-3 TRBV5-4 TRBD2 TGTGCCAGCAGCTTGGCGGCGGGAGGGCGTGACGATACGCAGTATTTT CASSLAAGGRDDTQYF
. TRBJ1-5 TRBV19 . TGTGCCAGTAGTCGCCCACCCCGGGAGCCCCAGCATTTT CASSRPPREPQHF
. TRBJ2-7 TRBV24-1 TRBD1 TGTGCCACCAGTGACCCAGGGACAGGAGGTAGGTACGAGCAGTACTTC CATSDPGTGGRYEQYF
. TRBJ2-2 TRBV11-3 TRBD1 TGTGCCAGCAGCTCTAGACAGGGTGGCACCGGGGAGCTGTTTTTT CASSSRQGGTGELFF
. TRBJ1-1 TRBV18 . TGTGCCAGCTCATTACAGAACACTGAAGCTTTCTTT CASSLQNTEAFF
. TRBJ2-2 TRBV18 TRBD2 TGTGCCAGCTCGCCGGGAGGCTTAAACACCGGGGAGCTGTTTTTT CASSPGGLNTGELFF
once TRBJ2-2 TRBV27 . TGTGCTATCCGCTCGGGGGTGGGACCCGGGGAGCTGTTTTTT CAIRSGVGPGELFF
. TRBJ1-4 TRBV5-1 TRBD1 TGCGCCAGCAGCTTGAGCGACAGGGGGAATGAAAAACTGTTTTTT CASSLSDRGNEKLFF
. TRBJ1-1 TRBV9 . TGTGCCAGCAGCTCAGCTTTAGGGGGTGGCACTGAAGCTTTCTTT CASSSALGGGTEAFF
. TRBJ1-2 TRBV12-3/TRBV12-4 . TGTGCCAGCAGCCCCCAGACTAACTATGGCTACACCTTC CASSPQTNYGYTF
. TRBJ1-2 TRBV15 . TGTGCCACCAGCAGAGATCGGCAGGGCAACTATGGCTACACCTTC CATSRDRQGNYGYTF
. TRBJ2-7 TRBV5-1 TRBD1 TGCGCCAGCAGCGGGGACAGAATAGACTACGAGCAGTACTTC CASSGDRIDYEQYF
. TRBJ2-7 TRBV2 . TGTGCCAGCAGCCGCCGAGGCAGGGATGACGAGCAGTACTTC CASSRRGRDDEQYF
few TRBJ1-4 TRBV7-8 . TGTGCCAGCAGCTCACAGGGTATAGTTGGTGAAAAACTGTTTTTT CASSSQGIVGEKLFF